The 7 T cell receptor beta chains below were found in one sample sequenced in a study of cytotoxic CD8 clonotypes in ibrutinib-treated CLL. Here immunoSEQ multiplex PCR was the method, and the copy in TCRdb shows in-frame clones only, minus some. Of 150,000 or so clones listed, approximately 80% are singletons. The sequencing used PBMCs, collected after 36 months of ibrutinib treatment. These receptors came from a human donor with chronic lymphocytic leukemia.

The chain combines TRBV7-9 with TRBJ1-4, with 7 positions matching TRBD1. The CDR3 loop spans 14 amino acids. Germline V gene sequence: CDR1 SEHNR, CDR2 FQNEAQ (reference sequence). J lost 5 bases, V lost 5 bases, and 5 bases had no gene match. The CDR3 DNA follows: TGTGCCAGCAGCCGAGGGACAGCAAATGAAAAACTGTTTTTT. This encodes CASSRGTANEKLFF.

In this sample, this clone turned up once. The chain has TRBV5-6 and TRBJ2-3; D gene ambiguous. CDR3 length: 14 amino acids. V lost 4 bases to trimming and J lost 0 bases, with 9 bases between them. Per germline, CDR1 SGHDT and CDR2 YYEEEE. The CDR3 DNA reads TGTGCCAGCAGCCCCGAGTATAGCACAGATACGCAGTATTTT. Protein: CASSPEYSTDTQYF.

The rearrangement links TRBV18 to TRBJ1-5, with a tentative D call TRBD1 (5 bases). Germline V CDR1 and CDR2: KGHSH, LQKENI. The V end lost 2 bases, the J end lost 5 bases, and 16 bases lay between the germline ends. This CDR3 has 16 amino acids. For the CDR3, the DNA is TGTGCCAGCTCACCAGGCACGGGGCCCTCATATCAGCCCCAGCATTTT. This codes for CASSPGTGPSYQPQHF.

This chain links TRBV10-3 with TRBJ1-1; no reliable D call. Trimming took 10 bases from V and 3 from J, leaving 12 bases between them. The CDR3 is made up of 12 amino acids. Germline assignment: CDR1 ENHRY and CDR2 SYGVKD. In DNA form, the CDR3 reads TGTGCCAACCGAGACATCGACACTGAAGCTTTCTTT. Its protein is CANRDIDTEAFF.

The V call is TRBV19, the J call TRBJ2-3, with 12 bases lining up with TRBD2. CDR1 is LNHDA and CDR2 is SQIVND in the germline V gene (reference sequence). With V trimmed by 5 bases and J by 2 bases, 23 bases remained unmatched. This CDR3 region has 22 residues. DNA for the CDR3: TGTGCCAGTAGTCTTCTAGCGGGAGGGCTACCAGACGGCGAAAGGATCACAGATACGCAGTATTTT. Its translation is CASSLLAGGLPDGERITDTQYF.

V gene TRBV5-4 combines with J gene TRBJ1-1; D remains ambiguous. The germline V and J ends were trimmed by 4 bases and 0 bases, with 16 bases remaining between them. There are 16 residues in the CDR3. Germline CDR1 reads SGHNT; CDR2 reads YYREEE (reference sequence). The CDR3 region has the DNA TGTGCCAGCAGCCAAGAGTTACAGAAGATGAACACTGAAGCTTTCTTT. The encoded protein is CASSQELQKMNTEAFF.

This clone was recorded only once. The DNA of the CDR3 is TGTGCCAGTAGTACGCCCGGGGACGGCTCCTACAATGAGCAGTTCTTC. Encoded protein: CASSTPGDGSYNEQFF. V is TRBV19 and J is TRBJ2-1; possibly TRBD1 or TRBD2 for D (5 bases each). CDR1 and CDR2 from the germline V gene are LNHDA and SQIVND (reference sequence). The CDR3 runs 16 residues. V was shortened by 4 bases and J by 0 bases, with 13 bases between the two germline ends. Full variable domain (remainder filled in from reference TRBV19 and TRBJ2-1): DGGITQSPKYLFRKEGQNVTLSCEQNLNHDAMYWYRQDPGQGLRLIYYSQIVNDFQKGDIAEGYSVSREKKESFPLTVTSAQKNPTAFYLCASSTPGDGSYNEQFFGPGTRLTVL.